One sample yielded the 3 T cell receptor beta chains listed below, sequenced in a study of blood T cell repertoires in COVID-19. The protocol was immunoSEQ multiplex PCR, while the TCRdb copy is restricted to in-frame clones and leaves out a portion. The table shows about 100,000 clones, with 80% to 90% occurring only once. Sequenced input: peripheral blood. These receptors were collected from a woman in her thirties with acute or convalescent COVID-19.

V usage is TRBV5-8 and J usage is TRBJ1-1; possibly TRBD1 for D (6 bases). The germline V gene has CDR1 SGHTS and CDR2 YDEGEE. V lost 10 bases to trimming and J lost 7 bases, with 17 bases between them. The CDR3 is 12 amino acids. CDR3 loop: CARNQGGVEAFF. CDR3 DNA sequence: TGTGCCCGTAACCAAGGGGGGGTTGAAGCTTTCTTT.

This clone was seen a single time. V usage is TRBV7-2 and J usage is TRBJ1-5, with 7 bases that match TRBD1. The CDR3 loop spans 15 amino acids. The J segment lost 0 bases and the V segment lost 5 bases, leaving 4 bases of the junction unmatched. CDR1 is SGHTA and CDR2 is FQGNSA in the germline V gene. This chain's CDR3 is CASSPQGYSNQPQHF. CDR3 DNA sequence: TGTGCCAGCAGCCCACAGGGGTATAGCAATCAGCCCCAGCATTTT.

The chain recombines TRBV25-1 with TRBJ1-1; tentative D call: TRBD1 (5 bases). There are 13 residues in the CDR3. Germline V lookup: CDR1 MGHDK, CDR2 SYGVNS. Trimming removed 5 bases at V and 2 bases at J, with 9 bases between. The CDR3 DNA is TGTGCCAGCAGTTTGACAGTAAACACTGAAGCTTTCTTT. This codes for CASSLTVNTEAFF.